A selection of T cell receptor beta chains follows, all from one sample in a study of T cell changes during pregnancy in multiple sclerosis. Method: immunoSEQ multiplex PCR; TCRdb's copy keeps in-frame clones and lacks some. Of around 100,000 clones in the sample, roughly nine tenths were seen once. The specimen comprised peripheral blood, sampled after pregnancy. These receptors all come from a female donor with multiple sclerosis, enrolled in a pregnancy study. The CDR3 runs from the conserved cysteine through the conserved F or W. A D gene is named only where the DNA matches it firmly. Clone size is given for some rows only: seen once, a few or many times, or a class if the clone is expanded.

>TRBJ2-7|TRBV25-1|-|-
CASSEAGVYEQYF
TGTGCCAGCAGTGAAGCAGGGGTTTACGAGCAGTACTTC
>TRBJ2-5|TRBV7-6|TRBD2|-
CASSLLTGGLGETQYF
TGTGCCAGCAGCTTGCTCACGGGAGGGCTGGGGGAGACCCAGTACTTC
>TRBJ1-5|TRBV6-1|TRBD1|few
CASRGTALSNQPQHF
TGTGCCAGCAGGGGGACAGCACTTAGCAATCAGCCCCAGCATTTT
>TRBJ1-2|TRBV4-1|TRBD1|-
CASSQVGQTAVGYTF
TGCGCCAGCAGCCAAGTGGGACAGACCGCGGTTGGCTACACCTTC
>TRBJ2-7|TRBV6-6|TRBD2|-
CASTPTRSGRDEQYF
TGTGCCAGCACCCCCACCCGTAGCGGGAGAGACGAGCAGTACTTC
>TRBJ2-1|TRBV6-1|-|-
CASSEGRQGATYNEQFF
TGTGCCAGCAGTGAGGGAAGGCAGGGTGCCACCTACAATGAGCAGTTCTTC
>TRBJ2-7|TRBV7-8|TRBD2|-
CASSFGLAETYEQYF
TGTGCCAGCAGCTTCGGACTAGCGGAAACCTACGAGCAGTACTTC
>TRBJ2-1|TRBV19|TRBD1|once
CASSGLRGQGPLDEQFF
TGTGCCAGTAGTGGATTAAGGGGACAGGGGCCCCTGGATGAGCAGTTCTTC
>TRBJ1-1|TRBV7-9|-|-
CASSFGSRGNTEAFF
TGTGCCAGCAGCTTCGGGTCCAGGGGGAACACTGAAGCTTTCTTT
>TRBJ2-7|TRBV7-9|-|-
CASSEQLYEQYF
TGTGCCAGCAGCGAACAATTGTACGAGCAGTACTTC
>TRBJ2-3|TRBV6-4|TRBD2|-
CASSAVRERGSSTDTQYF
TGTGCCAGCAGTGCCGTACGGGAGCGGGGGTCTAGCACAGATACGCAGTATTTT
>TRBJ2-1|TRBV7-8|-|-
CASSLTGALYNEQFF
TGTGCCAGCAGCTTGACGGGAGCATTGTACAATGAGCAGTTCTTC
>TRBJ1-5|TRBV28|-|once
CASSPLGGGQVRPQHF
TGTGCCAGCAGTCCCTTGGGGGGGGGACAAGTAAGGCCCCAGCATTTT
>TRBJ2-7|TRBV6-1|-|once
CASSESPGFYEQYF
TGTGCCAGCAGTGAATCCCCGGGGTTCTACGAGCAGTACTTC
>TRBJ2-7|TRBV2|-|-
CASNGAKGVGRSYEQYF
TGTGCCAGCAACGGAGCAAAGGGGGTAGGGCGCTCCTACGAGCAGTACTTC
>TRBJ2-5|TRBV2|TRBD1|-
CASSERTGGRGETQYF
TGTGCCAGCAGTGAACGGACAGGGGGCCGAGGAGAGACCCAGTACTTC
>TRBJ2-1|TRBV9|TRBD2|-
CASSPAGLAVKGEQFF
TGTGCCAGCAGCCCCGCGGGGCTAGCGGTCAAGGGCGAGCAGTTCTTC
>TRBJ1-1|TRBV2|-|-
CASNRVPLEAFF
TGTGCCAGCAACAGGGTTCCTTTGGAAGCTTTCTTT
>TRBJ1-2|TRBV2|-|-
CASINGGYYGYTF
TGTGCCAGCATCAACGGAGGGTACTATGGCTACACCTTC
>TRBJ1-5|TRBV2|-|-
CASRVGLSNQPQHF
TGTGCCAGCAGAGTAGGACTGAGCAATCAGCCCCAGCATTTT
>TRBJ1-2|TRBV5-1|TRBD1|-
CASSPRGDRGRANYGYTF
TGCGCCAGCAGCCCGAGGGGCGACAGGGGAAGAGCTAACTATGGCTACACCTTC
>TRBJ1-6|TRBV4-2|TRBD1|-
CASSQADRDGSPLHF
TGTGCCAGCAGCCAAGCCGACAGGGATGGGTCACCCCTCCACTTT
>TRBJ2-3|TRBV7-3|TRBD1|-
CASSLGTGGADTQYF
TGTGCCAGCAGCTTAGGGACAGGGGGCGCAGATACGCAGTATTTT
>TRBJ2-7|TRBV5-1|TRBD2|-
CASSELGLAGGVSYEQYF
TGCGCCAGCAGCGAACTTGGACTAGCGGGAGGGGTTTCCTACGAGCAGTACTTC
>TRBJ1-1|TRBV27|-|once
CASSPWALSNTEAFF
TGTGCCAGCAGTCCATGGGCCCTTTCCAACACTGAAGCTTTCTTT
>TRBJ1-1|TRBV7-9|TRBD1|-
CASSFDRTGGSEAFF
TGTGCCAGCAGCTTCGACCGGACAGGGGGCTCTGAAGCTTTCTTT
>TRBJ2-3|TRBV9|TRBD2|-
CASTAGLAGVGTDTQYF
TGTGCCAGCACCGCCGGACTAGCGGGAGTAGGCACAGATACGCAGTATTTT
>TRBJ2-5|TRBV18|-|-
CASSTTRGQETQYF
TGTGCCAGCTCAACCACCCGGGGACAAGAGACCCAGTACTTC
>TRBJ1-4|TRBV30|-|-
CAWSGGVNEKLFF
TGTGCCTGGAGCGGGGGGGTGAATGAAAAACTGTTTTTT
>TRBJ1-5|TRBV15|-|-
CATSRGGGDQPQHF
TGTGCCACCAGCAGAGGAGGCGGAGATCAGCCCCAGCATTTT
>TRBJ1-1|TRBV5-1|-|once
CASSSPFGGLNTEAFF
TGCGCCAGCAGCTCACCCTTCGGGGGGCTGAACACTGAAGCTTTCTTT
>TRBJ1-2|TRBV7-5|-|-
CVRSLVVKRYGYTF
TGTGTCAGAAGCTTAGTAGTAAAGCGGTATGGCTACACCTTC
>TRBJ2-1|TRBV6-1|TRBD2|-
CASRPPRAGYNEQFF
TGTGCCAGCAGGCCCCCAAGAGCGGGGTACAATGAGCAGTTCTTC
>TRBJ1-2|TRBV5-4|TRBD1|-
CASSPTGSLGYTF
TGTGCCAGCAGCCCGACAGGGTCCCTAGGCTACACCTTC
>TRBJ1-6|TRBV5-4|TRBD1|-
CASSLQGGESPLHF
TGTGCCAGCAGCCTCCAGGGGGGAGAGTCACCCCTCCACTTT